The TCR beta chain under discussion was sequenced for a study of T cell responses to AZD1222 COVID-19 vaccine. Study-level results: Spike-wide coverage was observed for vaccine-associated CD4 TCRs, with dominant responses at 160-218 and 743-854. Among the donors, most were white British and more were female, and clonal diversity was possibly underestimated.

Note on this clone: Antigen specificity is unknown.

The table came from immunoSEQ multiplex PCR; TCRdb's copy has only in-frame clones and leaves some out. The data contain more than 90,000 clones, about 86% of them seen just once; the ten biggest clones take up around a tenth. Trimming left V 1 base short and J 1 base short, with 16 bases between. Germline V gene lookup returns CDR1 MDHEN and CDR2 SYDVKM. The CDR3 has 17 residues. Sample: peripheral blood, taken on day 0 of AZD1222 vaccination. This chain joins TRBV28 and TRBJ1-1; D gene unclear. The clonotype was recovered from an adult in good health. This chain's CDR3 is CASSLSPHKGSNTEAFF. DNA of the CDR3: TGTGCCAGCAGTTTATCCCCCCACAAGGGATCGAACACTGAAGCTTTCTTT. Full variable domain (remainder filled in from reference TRBV28 and TRBJ1-1): DVKVTQSSRYLVKRTGEKVFLECVQDMDHENMFWYRQDPGLGLRLIYFSYDVKMKEKGDIPEGYSVSREKKERFSLILESASTNQTSMYLCASSLSPHKGSNTEAFFGQGTRLTVV.